Detailed here is one T cell receptor (beta chain). TCRdb keeps only in-frame clones here, not all; method: immunoSEQ multiplex PCR. The profile shows 2,100,000 or so clones, approximately 95% of them singletons. This entry is derived from a study of shared clonotypes between healthy human individuals. The CDR3 runs to 14 residues. Germline V gives CDR1 SGHTS, CDR2 YDEGEE. V gave up 4 bases and J gave up 0 bases, with 8 bases separating them. Sequencing was done on a sample of naive CD4+ T cells sorted from blood. The subset here: CD45RA+ positively selected. The chain recombines TRBV5-8 with TRBJ1-5; D gene uncertain. This sequence was found in a man in his late teens or twenties in good health. CDR3 in amino acids: CASSQDLSNQPQHF. CDR3 nucleotide sequence: TGTGCCAGCAGCCAGGACCTTAGCAATCAGCCCCAGCATTTT.